These 2 T cell receptor beta chains were sequenced from one sample in a study of blood T cells in healthy people across ages. Combining a sample-barcoded 5' primer with a J-beta primer mix, a second PCR ran for 7 to 11 cycles. TCRdb reprocessed the 5' RACE reads via MiXCR and lists one record per CDR3 protein. The sample has roughly 730,000 distinct CDR3 sequences, roughly 50% seen once. Material: blood. Receptors were obtained from a man aged 35-49 years in good health.

V is TRBV7-8 and J is TRBJ1-1; D not certain. The CDR3 is 14 amino acids. Germline V lookup: CDR1 SGHVS, CDR2 FQNEAQ. V shed 1 base and J shed 10 bases, with 16 bases lying between them. CDR3 bases: TGTGCCAGCAGCTTAGAGGGTATGGGGAGGAGAGCTTTCTTT. Protein: CASSLEGMGRRAFF.

The chain employs TRBV4-1 and TRBJ2-5; weak D call: TRBD2 (5 bases). The end of the DNA aligns better with TRBJ2-7, so the J call may be wrong. This CDR3 comprises 13 residues. Germline CDR1 is MGHRA and CDR2 is YSYEKL. CDR3 DNA sequence: TGCGCCAGCAGCCAAGTACTAGATGGCGAGCAGTACTTC. Its protein is CASSQVLDGEQYF.